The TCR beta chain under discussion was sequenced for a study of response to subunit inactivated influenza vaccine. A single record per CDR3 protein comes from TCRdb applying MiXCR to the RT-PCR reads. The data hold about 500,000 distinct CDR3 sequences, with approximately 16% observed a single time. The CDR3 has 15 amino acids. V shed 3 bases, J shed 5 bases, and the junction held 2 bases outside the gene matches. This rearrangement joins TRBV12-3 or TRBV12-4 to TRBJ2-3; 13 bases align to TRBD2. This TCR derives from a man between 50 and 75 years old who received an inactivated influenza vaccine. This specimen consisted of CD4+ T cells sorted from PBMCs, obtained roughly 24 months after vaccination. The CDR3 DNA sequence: TGTGCCAGCAGTTTGGGGACTAGCGGGAAAGATACGCAGTATTTT. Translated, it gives CASSLGTSGKDTQYF.